The rows below give T cell receptor beta chains drawn from one sample of a study of blood T cell repertoires in COVID-19. Sequenced by immunoSEQ multiplex PCR; TCRdb stores in-frame clones only, minus some. The table shows approximately 200,000 clones, with roughly 84% occurring only once. The sequencing sample was made of peripheral blood. These receptor sequences come from a person aged 65 to 85 with COVID-19, enrolled during active disease. The CDR3 runs from the conserved cysteine through the conserved F or W. Fields, in order: clone size, V gene, D gene, J gene, CDR3 protein, CDR3 DNA. A D gene is named only where the DNA matches it firmly. A row's size may be missing; if present it is once, few, many or a size class.

clone size: .; V gene: TRBV7-3; D gene: TRBD2; J gene: TRBJ2-1; CDR3 protein: CASSNKPGVSSGVWNEQFF; CDR3 DNA: TGTGCCAGCAGCAACAAGCCGGGGGTTTCCAGCGGGGTTTGGAATGAGCAGTTCTTC
clone size: .; V gene: TRBV7-3; D gene: TRBD2; J gene: TRBJ2-1; CDR3 protein: CASSLRGLADTHSYNEQFF; CDR3 DNA: TGTGCCAGCAGCTTACGGGGACTAGCGGACACTCACTCCTACAATGAGCAGTTCTTC
clone size: .; V gene: TRBV19; D gene: .; J gene: TRBJ2-3; CDR3 protein: CASSTTGTRSADTQYF; CDR3 DNA: TGTGCCAGTAGTACGACCGGGACAAGATCAGCAGATACGCAGTATTTT
clone size: .; V gene: TRBV6-2/TRBV6-3; D gene: .; J gene: TRBJ2-2; CDR3 protein: CASSNLGGRTGELFF; CDR3 DNA: TGTGCCAGCAGTAACCTGGGGGGAAGGACCGGGGAGCTGTTTTTT
clone size: .; V gene: TRBV2; D gene: .; J gene: TRBJ2-7; CDR3 protein: CASSENREDRTYEQYF; CDR3 DNA: TGTGCCAGCAGTGAAAATAGGGAGGACAGGACCTACGAGCAGTACTTC
clone size: once; V gene: TRBV28; D gene: TRBD2; J gene: TRBJ2-3; CDR3 protein: CATNSQRGSTDTQYF; CDR3 DNA: TGTGCCACCAACTCCCAGCGGGGATCCACAGATACGCAGTATTTT
clone size: .; V gene: TRBV5-1; D gene: TRBD1; J gene: TRBJ2-1; CDR3 protein: CASSLSQGPNEQFF; CDR3 DNA: TGCGCCAGCAGCCTCTCACAGGGGCCCAATGAGCAGTTCTTC
clone size: .; V gene: TRBV4-3; D gene: TRBD1; J gene: TRBJ1-3; CDR3 protein: CASSQVTGPGNTIYF; CDR3 DNA: TGCGCCAGCAGCCAAGTGACAGGGCCTGGAAACACCATATATTTT
clone size: .; V gene: TRBV7-9; D gene: TRBD1; J gene: TRBJ1-3; CDR3 protein: CASSLTGARSGNTIYF; CDR3 DNA: TGTGCCAGCAGTTTAACAGGGGCGCGATCTGGAAACACCATATATTTT
clone size: .; V gene: TRBV3-1/TRBV3-2; D gene: .; J gene: TRBJ2-1; CDR3 protein: CASTPEGNSHEQFF; CDR3 DNA: TGTGCCAGCACCCCTGAGGGTAATTCCCATGAGCAGTTCTTC
clone size: .; V gene: TRBV2; D gene: TRBD1; J gene: TRBJ2-1; CDR3 protein: CASRRDSSVNEQFF; CDR3 DNA: TGTGCCAGCAGACGGGACAGCAGTGTGAATGAGCAGTTCTTC
clone size: .; V gene: TRBV4-1; D gene: TRBD2; J gene: TRBJ2-1; CDR3 protein: CASSQAGTSGGASYNEQFF; CDR3 DNA: TGCGCCAGCAGCCAGGCCGGGACTAGCGGGGGGGCGTCCTACAATGAGCAGTTCTTC
clone size: .; V gene: TRBV18; D gene: .; J gene: TRBJ2-2; CDR3 protein: CASSPLLAGGTGELFF; CDR3 DNA: TGTGCCAGCTCACCACTGCTAGCAGGCGGCACCGGGGAGCTGTTTTTT
clone size: .; V gene: TRBV9; D gene: TRBD1; J gene: TRBJ1-6; CDR3 protein: CASSVRSGQGGSPLHF; CDR3 DNA: TGTGCCAGCAGCGTACGATCGGGACAGGGCGGGTCACCCCTCCACTTT
clone size: once; V gene: TRBV7-6; D gene: .; J gene: TRBJ2-3; CDR3 protein: CASSLAWAGTDTQYF; CDR3 DNA: TGTGCCAGCAGCTTAGCGTGGGCAGGCACAGATACGCAGTATTTT
clone size: .; V gene: TRBV19; D gene: TRBD2; J gene: TRBJ2-5; CDR3 protein: CASSFRTSGGRWETQYF; CDR3 DNA: TGTGCCAGTAGTTTCAGGACTAGCGGTGGAAGATGGGAGACCCAGTACTTC
clone size: .; V gene: TRBV28; D gene: .; J gene: TRBJ2-7; CDR3 protein: CASISSGFYEQYF; CDR3 DNA: TGTGCCAGCATTTCTTCGGGGTTCTACGAGCAGTACTTC
clone size: few; V gene: TRBV7-9; D gene: .; J gene: TRBJ1-2; CDR3 protein: CASSLGQGQAYGYTF; CDR3 DNA: TGTGCCAGCAGCTTAGGCCAGGGGCAAGCCTATGGCTACACCTTC
clone size: few; V gene: TRBV7-2; D gene: .; J gene: TRBJ1-5; CDR3 protein: CASSPTSGGNQPQHF; CDR3 DNA: TGTGCCAGCAGCCCCACCTCAGGGGGCAATCAGCCCCAGCATTTT
clone size: .; V gene: TRBV5-4; D gene: .; J gene: TRBJ2-7; CDR3 protein: CASSSSGLTYEQYF; CDR3 DNA: TGTGCCAGCAGCTCCTCGGGACTTACCTACGAGCAGTACTTC
clone size: .; V gene: TRBV6-5; D gene: .; J gene: TRBJ2-7; CDR3 protein: CASRKLNSYEQYF; CDR3 DNA: TGTGCCAGCAGGAAATTAAACTCATACGAGCAGTACTTC
clone size: .; V gene: TRBV9; D gene: TRBD1; J gene: TRBJ1-6; CDR3 protein: CASSVTGDNSPLHF; CDR3 DNA: TGTGCCAGCAGCGTGACAGGGGATAATTCACCCCTCCACTTT
clone size: .; V gene: TRBV2; D gene: .; J gene: TRBJ2-1; CDR3 protein: CASSEQGTGSQFF; CDR3 DNA: TGTGCCAGCAGTGAACAGGGGACGGGATCTCAGTTCTTC
clone size: .; V gene: TRBV4-1; D gene: TRBD2; J gene: TRBJ2-1; CDR3 protein: CASSQVAGTYNEQFF; CDR3 DNA: TGCGCCAGCAGCCAAGTAGCGGGGACCTACAATGAGCAGTTCTTC
clone size: .; V gene: TRBV4-3; D gene: TRBD1; J gene: TRBJ2-5; CDR3 protein: CASSHLSPLGQGQETQYF; CDR3 DNA: TGCGCCAGCAGCCACCTTTCCCCCCTCGGACAGGGGCAAGAGACCCAGTACTTC
clone size: .; V gene: TRBV5-1; D gene: .; J gene: TRBJ2-2; CDR3 protein: CASRLSENTGELFF; CDR3 DNA: TGCGCCAGCAGGTTATCAGAGAACACCGGGGAGCTGTTTTTT
clone size: .; V gene: TRBV9; D gene: .; J gene: TRBJ2-3; CDR3 protein: CASSVEGLPSSTDTQYF; CDR3 DNA: TGTGCCAGCAGCGTAGAGGGACTCCCTTCTAGCACAGATACGCAGTATTTT
clone size: .; V gene: TRBV19; D gene: TRBD1; J gene: TRBJ1-4; CDR3 protein: CASKRTGDNEKLFF; CDR3 DNA: TGTGCCAGTAAACGGACAGGGGATAATGAAAAACTGTTTTTT
clone size: .; V gene: TRBV5-1; D gene: TRBD2; J gene: TRBJ2-1; CDR3 protein: CASTTGLAGFHQFF; CDR3 DNA: TGCGCCAGTACCACGGGACTAGCGGGGTTTCATCAGTTCTTC
clone size: .; V gene: TRBV18; D gene: .; J gene: TRBJ2-7; CDR3 protein: CASSQQGEQYF; CDR3 DNA: TGTGCCAGCTCGCAACAGGGAGAGCAGTACTTC
clone size: .; V gene: TRBV13; D gene: .; J gene: TRBJ2-5; CDR3 protein: CASSLGGELKTQYF; CDR3 DNA: TGTGCCAGCAGCTTAGGGGGCGAGTTGAAGACCCAGTACTTC
clone size: .; V gene: TRBV6-5; D gene: .; J gene: TRBJ1-3; CDR3 protein: CASSYSHVDTIYF; CDR3 DNA: TGTGCCAGCAGTTACAGCCATGTGGACACCATATATTTT
clone size: .; V gene: TRBV4-2; D gene: .; J gene: TRBJ1-2; CDR3 protein: CASSQDGHLGYTF; CDR3 DNA: TGTGCCAGCAGCCAAGACGGTCACCTCGGCTACACCTTC
clone size: .; V gene: TRBV7-9; D gene: TRBD1; J gene: TRBJ1-1; CDR3 protein: CASSAPGQGDTEAFF; CDR3 DNA: TGTGCCAGCAGCGCGCCTGGACAGGGGGACACTGAAGCTTTCTTT
clone size: .; V gene: TRBV19; D gene: .; J gene: TRBJ1-4; CDR3 protein: CAGKDSRNEKLFF; CDR3 DNA: TGTGCCGGCAAGGACAGTCGCAATGAAAAACTGTTTTTT
clone size: .; V gene: TRBV7-6; D gene: TRBD1; J gene: TRBJ2-3; CDR3 protein: CASSPRTGSTDTQYF; CDR3 DNA: TGTGCCAGCAGCCCACGGACAGGTTCCACAGATACGCAGTATTTT
clone size: .; V gene: TRBV7-2; D gene: .; J gene: TRBJ1-2; CDR3 protein: CASSLQGPYGYTF; CDR3 DNA: TGTGCCAGCAGCTTACAGGGTCCCTATGGCTACACCTTC
clone size: .; V gene: TRBV19; D gene: TRBD1; J gene: TRBJ2-7; CDR3 protein: CASRAGTGSYGQYF; CDR3 DNA: TGTGCCAGTAGAGCCGGGACAGGGTCCTACGGGCAGTACTTC
clone size: .; V gene: TRBV12-5; D gene: .; J gene: TRBJ2-7; CDR3 protein: CASVTSPGYEQYF; CDR3 DNA: TGTGCTAGTGTTACATCCCCAGGTTACGAGCAGTACTTC
clone size: .; V gene: TRBV15; D gene: .; J gene: TRBJ1-5; CDR3 protein: CATSRDPGQPQHF; CDR3 DNA: TGTGCCACCAGCAGAGATCCCGGTCAGCCCCAGCATTTT
clone size: .; V gene: TRBV5-6; D gene: TRBD1; J gene: TRBJ2-7; CDR3 protein: CASSLVDRGRAEQYF; CDR3 DNA: TGTGCCAGCAGCTTGGTTGACAGGGGAAGGGCCGAGCAGTACTTC
clone size: once; V gene: TRBV28; D gene: .; J gene: TRBJ1-1; CDR3 protein: CASRPPPTESLNTEAFF; CDR3 DNA: TGTGCCAGCCGCCCTCCCCCGACAGAGTCGTTGAACACTGAAGCTTTCTTT
clone size: .; V gene: TRBV5-1; D gene: .; J gene: TRBJ1-1; CDR3 protein: CASSLQSRNTEAFF; CDR3 DNA: TGCGCCAGCAGCTTACAATCCCGGAACACTGAAGCTTTCTTT
clone size: .; V gene: TRBV6-2/TRBV6-3; D gene: .; J gene: TRBJ1-2; CDR3 protein: CASSPSGTFYGYTF; CDR3 DNA: TGTGCCAGCAGCCCATCAGGGACATTCTATGGCTACACCTTC
clone size: .; V gene: TRBV6-5; D gene: TRBD2; J gene: TRBJ2-7; CDR3 protein: CASSYSGLDFSEQYF; CDR3 DNA: TGTGCCAGCAGTTACTCGGGACTAGACTTTAGCGAGCAGTACTTC
clone size: .; V gene: TRBV5-1; D gene: TRBD2; J gene: TRBJ2-2; CDR3 protein: CASSTRQGLAGMGANTGELFF; CDR3 DNA: TGCGCCAGCAGCACGAGACAGGGACTAGCGGGAATGGGCGCGAACACCGGGGAGCTGTTTTTT
clone size: .; V gene: TRBV23-1; D gene: TRBD1; J gene: TRBJ1-2; CDR3 protein: CASSPTRGYKTGGWRYNYGYTF; CDR3 DNA: TGCGCCAGCAGTCCAACTAGGGGATATAAAACAGGGGGCTGGCGGTATAACTATGGCTACACCTTC
clone size: .; V gene: TRBV12-5; D gene: TRBD2; J gene: TRBJ2-2; CDR3 protein: CASGLVREGRALPGELFF; CDR3 DNA: TGTGCTAGTGGTTTGGTAAGGGAGGGACGAGCGCTTCCCGGGGAGCTGTTTTTT
clone size: .; V gene: TRBV28; D gene: TRBD1; J gene: TRBJ1-3; CDR3 protein: CASSNDRVSGNTIYF; CDR3 DNA: TGTGCCAGCAGCAACGACAGGGTTTCTGGAAACACCATATATTTT
clone size: .; V gene: TRBV7-2; D gene: .; J gene: TRBJ2-1; CDR3 protein: CASSSDGGRNYNEQFF; CDR3 DNA: TGTGCCAGCAGCTCAGACGGGGGGCGGAACTACAATGAGCAGTTCTTC
clone size: .; V gene: TRBV2; D gene: .; J gene: TRBJ2-2; CDR3 protein: CASTSTGTKNPTGELFF; CDR3 DNA: TGTGCCAGCACCTCCACGGGAACAAAAAACCCCACCGGGGAGCTGTTTTTT
clone size: .; V gene: TRBV5-1; D gene: .; J gene: TRBJ2-7; CDR3 protein: CASSLGQSRLIYEQYF; CDR3 DNA: TGCGCCAGCAGCTTGGGACAGTCCCGATTAATCTACGAGCAGTACTTC
clone size: .; V gene: TRBV9; D gene: .; J gene: TRBJ1-3; CDR3 protein: CASSVASLDGRAGNTIYF; CDR3 DNA: TGTGCCAGCAGCGTAGCAAGCCTAGACGGGAGGGCTGGAAACACCATATATTTT
clone size: .; V gene: TRBV18; D gene: TRBD1; J gene: TRBJ1-3; CDR3 protein: CASSPFPTLTGSSGNTIYF; CDR3 DNA: TGTGCCAGCTCACCATTCCCAACTTTGACAGGGAGCTCTGGAAACACCATATATTTT
clone size: .; V gene: TRBV5-1; D gene: TRBD1; J gene: TRBJ1-3; CDR3 protein: CASSYRDRGNTIYF; CDR3 DNA: TGCGCCAGCAGCTACCGGGACAGGGGAAACACCATATATTTT
clone size: .; V gene: TRBV15; D gene: .; J gene: TRBJ1-5; CDR3 protein: CATSKRGREQPQHF; CDR3 DNA: TGTGCCACCAGCAAAAGGGGGAGGGAACAGCCCCAGCATTTT
clone size: .; V gene: TRBV3-1/TRBV3-2; D gene: .; J gene: TRBJ2-3; CDR3 protein: CASSQGTPSTHTDTQYF; CDR3 DNA: TGTGCCAGCAGCCAAGGGACTCCATCTACACACACAGATACGCAGTATTTT
clone size: .; V gene: TRBV29-1; D gene: TRBD2; J gene: TRBJ2-3; CDR3 protein: CSVELPGTSGGRVDTQYF; CDR3 DNA: TGCAGCGTTGAACTCCCCGGGACTAGCGGGGGGCGAGTAGATACGCAGTATTTT
clone size: .; V gene: TRBV7-8; D gene: TRBD1; J gene: TRBJ1-2; CDR3 protein: CASSLNRGLRDYGYTF; CDR3 DNA: TGTGCCAGCAGCTTGAACAGGGGGCTGCGGGACTATGGCTACACCTTC
clone size: .; V gene: TRBV3-1/TRBV3-2; D gene: .; J gene: TRBJ1-2; CDR3 protein: CASSQDGTDHGYTF; CDR3 DNA: TGTGCCAGCAGCCAAGATGGGACTGATCATGGCTACACCTTC